Below, 27 T cell receptor beta chains from the same sample are listed, as sequenced in a study of patients and donors after allogeneic stem cell transplantation. TCRdb re-derived calls from the RT-PCR reads in MiXCR, one entry per CDR3 protein. This repertoire shows 920,000 or so distinct CDR3 sequences, under 20% found once; its top ten account for under 6.5%. Material: blood, either unsorted or a sorted T cell fraction (not recorded which). The receptor set was obtained from a human donor who was either an allogeneic HSCT recipient or a stem cell or donor lymphocyte infusion donor (not recorded which). It is not recorded whose cells these are; they may come from a transplant donor.

This sequence joins TRBV14 and TRBJ2-1, with 9 bases fitting TRBD2. The CDR3 sequence is 16 residues long. The ends lost 3 bases at V and 0 bases at J; junction bases unmatched: 3. Germline CDR1 is SGHDN and CDR2 is FVKESK. The CDR3 coding sequence is TGTGCCAGCAGCCAGCCTAGCGGGAACTCCTACAATGAGCAGTTCTTC. This translates into CASSQPSGNSYNEQFF. Based on the CDR3 plus reference TRBV14 and TRBJ2-1, the full variable domain is EAGVTQFPSHSVIEKGQTVTLRCDPISGHDNLYWYRRVMGKEIKFLLHFVKESKQDESGMPNNRFLAERTGGTYSTLKVQPAELEDSGVYFCASSQPSGNSYNEQFFGPGTRLTVL.

This chain joins TRBV24-1 and TRBJ2-3; 11 bases map to TRBD2. The V segment lost 1 base and the J segment 3 bases; nucleotides outside the gene matches: 8. This CDR3 is 18 amino acids long. Germline V CDR1 and CDR2: KGHDR, SFDVKD. CDR3 protein: CATSDFRLLAGGTDTQYF. As DNA, the CDR3 is TGTGCCACCAGTGATTTCAGACTCCTAGCGGGAGGTACAGATACGCAGTATTTT.

This clonotype showed up just a few times. The CDR3 coding sequence is TGTGCCAGCAGTGATGCGGACAGGTCCTACGAGCAGTACTTC. Amino acid sequence: CASSDADRSYEQYF. The chain carries TRBV2 and TRBJ2-7, with 7 bases lining up with TRBD1. The V gene end was trimmed by 3 bases and the J gene end by 1 base; junction bases not matched to a gene: 3. CDR1 and CDR2 (germline): SNHLY, FYNNEI. The CDR3 loop spans 14 amino acids.

This clonotype showed up many times. The CDR3 DNA follows: TGTGCCAGCGGACGACGAGTGGCAGAGACCCAGTACTTC. Translation gives CASGRRVAETQYF. The gene calls are TRBV12-3 or TRBV12-4 and TRBJ2-5; D ambiguous. The V gene lost 8 bases and the J gene lost 4 bases, with 14 bases spanning the gap. The CDR3 covers 13 residues.

This clonotype was seen a few times. V is TRBV28 and J is TRBJ1-1; TRBD1 agrees at 7 bases. Trimming cost V 8 bases and J 10 bases; bases outside gene matches: 16. The CDR3 is 14 residues long. CDR1 and CDR2 (germline): MDHEN, SYDVKM. Written as DNA, the CDR3 is TGTGCCAGCCGACGACAGGGAGGAGCTTGGGGAGCTTTCTTT. This translates into CASRRQGGAWGAFF. Based on the CDR3 plus reference TRBV28 and TRBJ1-1, the full variable domain is DVKVTQSSRYLVKRTGEKVFLECVQDMDHENMFWYRQDPGLGLRLIYFSYDVKMKEKGDIPEGYSVSREKKERFSLILESASTNQTSMYLCASRRQGGAWGAFFGQGTRLTVV.

The chain uses TRBV7-9 and TRBJ2-6; a weak D match, TRBD2 (6 bases). The V end lost 11 bases, the J end lost 0 bases, and 17 bases lay between the germline ends. There are 16 residues in the CDR3. CDR1 is SEHNR and CDR2 is FQNEAQ in the germline V gene (reference sequence). CDR3 DNA: TGTGCCTCCGGAGGAGGGGCCTTCTCTGGGGCCAACGTCCTGACTTTC. It is translated as CASGGGAFSGANVLTF.

This clonotype has a handful of counts. The J gene is TRBJ2-2, the V gene TRBV25-1; D is ambiguous. Germline CDR1 MGHDK, CDR2 SYGVNS. CDR3 length equals 14 residues. Trimming left V 4 bases short and J 3 bases short, with 9 bases between. CDR3 bases: TGTGCCAGCAGTGGGGCCACTTACACCGGGGAGCTGTTTTTT. Translating gives CASSGATYTGELFF.

This rearrangement joins TRBV5-1 to TRBJ1-1; no clear D gene. V was pared by 0 bases and J by 10 bases, with 16 bases between. Germline V lookup: CDR1 SGHRS, CDR2 YFSETQ. The CDR3 loop spans 14 amino acids. CDR3 coding DNA: TGCGCCAGCAGCTTGGACGACATGACACTAGGAGCTTTCTTT. Amino acid sequence: CASSLDDMTLGAFF.

This sequence joins TRBV7-8 and TRBJ1-5; D gene unclear. The V and J ends lost 5 bases and 7 bases respectively, with 12 bases between them. This CDR3 is 13 amino acids long. Germline V gene data show CDR1 as SGHVS and CDR2 as FQNEAQ. CDR3 region: CASSAMKWQPQHF. CDR3 nucleotide sequence: TGTGCCAGCAGCGCTATGAAGTGGCAGCCCCAGCATTTT. The variable domain in full, completed from reference TRBV7-8 and TRBJ1-5, reads GAGVSQSPRYKVAKRGQDVALRCDPISGHVSLFWYQQALGQGPEFLTYFQNEAQLDKSGLPSDRFFAERPEGSVSTLKIQRTQQEDSAVYLCASSAMKWQPQHFGDGTRLSIL.

This clonotype was counted many times. The chain links TRBV7-8 to TRBJ1-3; 8 nucleotides match TRBD1. This CDR3 region has 15 residues. CDR1 and CDR2 from the germline V gene are SGHVS and FQNEAQ. V was pared by 3 bases and J by 8 bases, with 9 bases of the junction left unmatched. The CDR3 DNA reads as TGTGCCAGCAGCTTCCTGACAGGGGCGAGGGACACCATATATTTT. Amino acids: CASSFLTGARDTIYF.

The chain uses TRBV9 and TRBJ2-5, with TRBD2 matching 11 bases. After removal of 0 bases from V and 5 bases from J, the junction contained 6 bases not matched to a gene. The CDR3 spans 16 residues. Germline CDR1 reads SGDLS; CDR2 reads YYNGEE. CDR3 bases: TGTGCCAGCAGCGTAGCTCTAGCGGGAGGCGGGGAGACCCAGTACTTC. Protein: CASSVALAGGGETQYF.

This rearrangement joins TRBV6-5 to TRBJ1-2; the D is unclear. Germline loops: CDR1 MNHEY, CDR2 SVGAGI. This CDR3 region has 12 residues. V was shortened by 6 bases and J by 6 bases, with 11 bases between the two germline ends. The CDR3 loop reads CASRTVRDGYTF. CDR3 nucleotide sequence: TGTGCCAGCAGGACGGTGAGAGATGGCTACACCTTC.

This clonotype was seen only a few times. The chain has TRBV4-3 and TRBJ2-7, with D possibly being TRBD2 (6 bases). CDR3 length: 14 amino acids. CDR1 LGHNA and CDR2 YSLEER come from the germline V gene. Trimming took off 4 bases at V and 1 base at J, with 11 bases between the two ends. For the CDR3, the DNA is TGCGCCAGCAGCCGGACTATCAGGTCCTACGAGCAGTACTTC. It translates to CASSRTIRSYEQYF.

The CDR3 nucleotides are TGCAGTGCTAGAGATTTAGGGGGCTATCAGCCCCAGCATTTT. Translating gives CSARDLGGYQPQHF. The chain recombines TRBV20-1 with TRBJ1-5, with 7 bases fitting TRBD1. The trim removed 0 bases at V and 5 bases at J, leaving 4 bases unmatched. This CDR3 contains 14 residues. From germline, CDR1 is DFQATT and CDR2 SNEGSKA (reference sequence).

This clonotype was seen only a few times. The chain uses TRBV20-1 and TRBJ1-5; 9 bases agree with TRBD1. Germline CDR1 is DFQATT and CDR2 is SNEGSKA (reference sequence). CDR3 length: 14 amino acids. V shed 5 bases and J 2 bases; nucleotides not matched to a gene: 4. The DNA of the CDR3 is TGCAGTGCTGCCCGGGACAGGGGCAATCAGCCCCAGCATTTT. This gives the protein CSAARDRGNQPQHF.

This clonotype was found a few times. The chain is built from TRBV5-5 and TRBJ2-7, with D perhaps TRBD1 (6 bases). V was cut by 0 bases and J by 6 bases, with 19 bases left in between. This CDR3 comprises 16 residues. Germline CDR1 and CDR2: SGHKS and YYEKEE (reference sequence). The CDR3 here is CASSLGWGLQLGEQYF. CDR3 DNA sequence: TGTGCCAGCAGCTTGGGATGGGGGCTACAACTAGGCGAGCAGTACTTC.

This chain uses TRBV29-1 with TRBJ2-1; D is perhaps TRBD2 (6 bases). V lost 4 bases, J lost 8 bases, and 18 bases lay in between. Germline values: CDR1 SQVTM, CDR2 ANQGSEA. The CDR3 is 14 amino acids. This CDR3 reads CSVVGGAPGDEQFF. The CDR3 coding sequence is TGCAGCGTTGTTGGCGGGGCCCCTGGAGATGAGCAGTTCTTC.

For the CDR3, the DNA is TGCGCCAGCAGACCTTTCCCCCGGCGAGCGGGGGGGGACGAGCAGTACTTC. Its protein is CASRPFPRRAGGDEQYF. The chain has TRBV5-1 and TRBJ2-7; TRBD2 agrees at 10 bases. The CDR3 sequence is 17 residues long. Looked up from germline, CDR1 is SGHRS and CDR2 is YFSETQ. Trimming removed 5 bases from V and 5 bases from J; junction bases left unmatched: 16. Full variable domain (outside the CDR3, taken from reference TRBV5-1 and TRBJ2-7): KAGVTQTPRYLIKTRGQQVTLSCSPISGHRSVSWYQQTPGQGLQFLFEYFSETQRNKGNFPGRFSGRQFSNSRSEMNVSTLELGDSALYLCASRPFPRRAGGDEQYFGPGTRLTVT.

The chain carries TRBV15 and TRBJ1-2, with 9 bases lining up with TRBD1. J gave up 5 bases and V 7 bases, and 5 bases lay outside the gene matches. The CDR3 spans 13 residues. Germline CDR1 LNHNV, CDR2 YYDKDF (reference sequence). Written as DNA, the CDR3 is TGTGCCACCACACGGGACAGGGAGTATGGCTACACCTTC. Translating gives CATTRDREYGYTF.

This clonotype was observed a handful of times. The CDR3 loop reads CASNYGGRPYNEQFF. Here the CDR3 DNA reads TGTGCCAGCAATTATGGCGGGAGACCTTACAATGAGCAGTTCTTC. The chain recombines TRBV12-3 or TRBV12-4 with TRBJ2-1; 7 bases map to TRBD2. J lost 4 bases, V lost 7 bases, and 10 bases had no gene match. This CDR3 is built from 15 residues.

This clonotype was observed a few times. V usage is TRBV5-1 and J usage is TRBJ2-7; TRBD2 agrees at 15 bases. The CDR3 has 17 residues. Trimming cost V 4 bases and J 5 bases; bases outside gene matches: 10. Germline CDR1 is SGHRS and CDR2 is YFSETQ. The CDR3: CASSRGLAGGLRDEQYF. The CDR3 nucleotides are TGCGCCAGCAGCCGGGGACTAGCGGGAGGTCTCAGGGACGAGCAGTACTTC.

The chain combines TRBV27 with TRBJ1-2; D not certain. The V gene's germline CDR1 is MNHEY and CDR2 SMNVEV (reference sequence). This CDR3 has 14 amino acids. V dropped 2 bases and J dropped 7 bases, with 14 bases sitting between them. The CDR3 loop reads CASSLREGVSGYTF. The CDR3 coding sequence is TGTGCCAGCAGTTTACGGGAAGGAGTATCTGGCTACACCTTC.

This clonotype came up once. V gene TRBV18 combines with J gene TRBJ1-1; TRBD1 matches at 9 bases. The germline CDR1 and CDR2 sequences are KGHSH and LQKENI. J lost 12 bases, V lost 6 bases, and 11 bases had no gene match. The CDR3 spans 13 residues. The CDR3 is CASSLGQGAVTFF. The CDR3 DNA reads as TGTGCCAGCTCTCTGGGACAGGGCGCGGTCACTTTCTTT.

The rearrangement uses TRBV28 and TRBJ1-6, with TRBD1 identical over 7 bases. Germline V gene sequence: CDR1 MDHEN, CDR2 SYDVKM. The CDR3 is made up of 17 amino acids. V lost 5 bases, J lost 2 bases, and 9 bases stayed unmatched. For the CDR3, the DNA is TGTGCCAGCAGTCCCGATTGGGGGACAGCCTATAATTCACCCCTCCACTTT. Translating it yields CASSPDWGTAYNSPLHF.

The rearrangement joins TRBV12-3 or TRBV12-4 to TRBJ1-1; D is uncertain. The CDR3 is made up of 13 amino acids. The V and J ends lost 6 bases and 0 bases respectively, with 8 bases between them. In DNA form, the CDR3 reads TGTGCCAGCAGGTCTTTCATGAACACTGAAGCTTTCTTT. Translated: CASRSFMNTEAFF.

This clonotype was counted a single time. The chain is built from TRBV19 and TRBJ1-1; the match to TRBD1 covers 7 bases. The V gene's germline CDR1 is LNHDA and CDR2 SQIVND (reference sequence). After removal of 1 base from V and 8 bases from J, the junction contained 7 bases not matched to a gene. The CDR3 length is 14 residues. CDR3 coding DNA: TGTGCCAGTAGTATAGGGGACAGCCGGCGAGAAGCTTTCTTT. Translation gives CASSIGDSRREAFF.

The table lists this clonotype with a few counts. V gene TRBV20-1 combines with J gene TRBJ2-7; D unresolved. Germline CDR1 and CDR2: DFQATT and SNEGSKA (reference sequence). This CDR3 region has 13 residues. V dropped 0 bases and J dropped 1 base, with 7 bases sitting between them. The CDR3 nucleotides read TGCAGTGCTAGAGAGCCTCATTCCTACGAGCAGTACTTC. Translation gives CSAREPHSYEQYF.